The T cell receptor (beta chain) under discussion was sequenced for a study of control samples from healthy donors and cancer patients. Clones were sequenced by immunoSEQ multiplex PCR, and TCRdb holds only the in-frame ones, with some missing. This table holds roughly 120,000 clones, around 93% found once. Germline CDR1 reads SGHDT; CDR2 reads YYEEEE. The CDR3 consists of 13 residues. V lost 4 bases and J 0 bases, leaving 8 bases between the germline ends. V and J are TRBV5-6 and TRBJ2-7; TRBD2 is a possible D gene (5 bases). The TCR was taken from a man aged 45-60 years with head and neck cancer. Sample: PBMCs. The chain's CDR3 is CASSPGSSYEQYF. The CDR3 DNA is TGTGCCAGCAGCCCGGGGTCCTCCTACGAGCAGTACTTC.